These T cell receptor beta chains were read from a single sample in a study of blood T cells in healthy people across ages. TCRdb itself ran the 5' RACE reads through MiXCR, one entry per CDR3 protein. The top ten clones hold approximately 22% of a sample with 1.8 million or so distinct CDR3 sequences, 39% of them seen once. Sample: blood. Every receptor here comes from a human donor in good health. CDR3s include the opening cysteine and the closing phenylalanine or tryptophan. Each record gives: CDR3 length, V gene, J gene, D gene, clone size, CDR3 protein, CDR3 DNA. D genes are given only for firm matches. Size is stated for part of the rows, as once, few or many counts, or as a class when the clone is expanded.

length: 17
V: TRBV18
J: TRBJ2-1
D: TRBD2
size: .
CDR3: CASSLWTSGASYNEQFF
DNA: TGTGCCAGCTCACTGTGGACTAGCGGGGCCTCCTACAATGAGCAGTTCTTC

length: 15
V: TRBV28
J: TRBJ1-2
D: .
size: few
CDR3: CASSTRTIPRYGYTF
DNA: TGTGCCAGCAGTACCAGGACGATCCCCCGCTATGGCTACACCTTC

length: 15
V: TRBV7-2
J: TRBJ1-2
D: .
size: few
CDR3: CASSLIAGPNYGYTF
DNA: TGTGCCAGCAGCTTAATTGCAGGTCCGAACTATGGCTACACCTTC

length: 17
V: TRBV5-1
J: TRBJ2-7
D: TRBD1
size: few
CDR3: CASSLRTGQGRYYEQYF
DNA: TGCGCCAGCAGCTTGCGAACCGGACAGGGGAGGTACTACGAGCAGTACTTC

length: 17
V: TRBV21-1
J: TRBJ1-1
D: .
size: .
CDR3: CASSKEPEGRARPEAFF
DNA: TGTGCCAGCAGCAAAGAGCCCGAAGGCAGGGCGAGACCTGAAGCTTTCTTT

length: 15
V: TRBV25-1
J: TRBJ1-2
D: .
size: few
CDR3: CASSEYGGENYGYTF
DNA: TGTGCCAGCAGTGAATATGGGGGCGAGAACTATGGCTACACCTTC

length: 14
V: TRBV7-2
J: TRBJ2-5
D: .
size: .
CDR3: CASSPGTWSETQYF
DNA: TGTGCCAGCAGCCCTGGGACTTGGAGTGAGACCCAGTACTTC

length: 15
V: TRBV7-2
J: TRBJ2-5
D: TRBD2
size: .
CDR3: CASSVTSGGLHEQYF
DNA: TGTGCCAGCAGCGTGACTAGCGGGGGCTTACATGAGCAGTACTTC

length: 17
V: TRBV7-3
J: TRBJ2-4
D: .
size: .
CDR3: CASTYKEWIITKNIQYF
DNA: TGTGCCAGCACCTATAAGGAGTGGATCATAACCAAAAACATTCAGTACTTC

length: 17
V: TRBV20-1
J: TRBJ2-1
D: .
size: .
CDR3: CSARDLQARVTYNEQFF
DNA: TGCAGTGCTAGAGATTTACAGGCGCGGGTAACCTACAATGAGCAGTTCTTC

length: 14
V: TRBV2
J: TRBJ2-7
D: .
size: few
CDR3: CASSPIVQGGEQYF
DNA: TGTGCCAGCAGCCCCATAGTACAGGGAGGCGAGCAGTACTTC